This is a list of T cell receptor beta chains from one sample in a study of T cell responses to AZD1222 COVID-19 vaccine. TCRdb's table, derived via immunoSEQ multiplex PCR, lists solely in-frame clones and lacks some. This sample has about 130,000 clones, with over 85% found just once. Sequencing was performed on peripheral blood, taken on day 0 of AZD1222 vaccination. These receptors came from an adult in good health. CDR3s include the opening cysteine and the closing phenylalanine or tryptophan. The D gene is left open where the match is weak. Clone size is stated in some rows and not others, as once, few, many or a class when expanded.

CDR3 protein	CDR3 DNA	V gene	J gene	D gene	clone size
CASSVSWTGSNRLFF	TGTGCCAGCAGCGTGTCTTGGACAGGGAGTAATCGGCTGTTTTTT	TRBV9	TRBJ2-2	TRBD1	NA
CASSVLTGTGVSEAFF	TGTGCCAGCAGTGTTCTTACCGGGACAGGGGTCTCTGAAGCTTTCTTT	TRBV25-1	TRBJ1-1	TRBD1	NA
CASSLGQVEGGYTF	TGTGCCAGCAGCTTGGGACAGGTGGAGGGTGGCTACACCTTC	TRBV7-2	TRBJ1-2	TRBD1	NA
CSVSAGGMNTEAFF	TGCAGCGTATCGGCAGGGGGAATGAACACTGAAGCTTTCTTT	TRBV29-1	TRBJ1-1	TRBD1	NA
CASSPGTLGNQPQHF	TGTGCCAGCAGCCCAGGGACCTTGGGCAATCAGCCCCAGCATTTT	TRBV7-2	TRBJ1-5	NA	few
CASSTPGLSPEAFF	TGTGCCAGCAGTACCCCGGGTCTATCCCCTGAAGCTTTCTTT	TRBV28	TRBJ1-1	NA	NA
CASSVTGELFF	TGTGCCAGCAGCGTGACCGGGGAGCTGTTTTTT	TRBV7-2	TRBJ2-2	NA	NA
CASSPGTGGNQPQHF	TGTGCCAGCAGCCCTGGGACAGGGGGCAATCAGCCCCAGCATTTT	TRBV7-2	TRBJ1-5	TRBD1	NA
CASSRWGTYNSPLHF	TGCGCCAGCAGCCGCTGGGGGACCTATAATTCACCCCTCCACTTT	TRBV4-3	TRBJ1-6	NA	once
CASSLAGLDTQYF	TGCGCCAGCAGCTTGGCCGGGTTAGATACGCAGTATTTT	TRBV5-1	TRBJ2-3	NA	NA
CAWRLIASYEQYF	TGTGCCTGGAGGCTAATCGCTTCCTACGAGCAGTACTTC	TRBV30	TRBJ2-7	NA	NA
CASSKRTHYGETQYF	TGCGCCAGCAGTAAGCGGACGCATTACGGTGAGACCCAGTACTTC	TRBV5-1	TRBJ2-5	NA	NA
CASSIIGTSHPNSPLHF	TGTGCCAGTAGTATTATCGGGACTTCTCACCCTAATTCACCCCTCCACTTT	TRBV19	TRBJ1-6	NA	NA
CASSSTGGTYEQYF	TGTGCCAGCAGTTCGACCGGGGGCACCTACGAGCAGTACTTC	TRBV6-5	TRBJ2-7	NA	NA
CAWRDRAEAFF	TGTGCCTGGAGGGATAGGGCTGAAGCTTTCTTT	TRBV30	TRBJ1-1	NA	NA
CASTFGSGGFSTEAFF	TGTGCCAGTACATTTGGGTCGGGAGGGTTTTCCACTGAAGCTTTCTTT	TRBV19	TRBJ1-1	NA	NA
CASIQGAVTGELFF	TGTGCCAGTATACAGGGAGCAGTCACCGGGGAGCTGTTTTTT	TRBV19	TRBJ2-2	NA	NA
CASSPDRASNQPQHF	TGTGCCAGCAGCCCAGACAGGGCGAGCAATCAGCCCCAGCATTTT	TRBV7-8	TRBJ1-5	TRBD1	NA
CASSLRPGTTEAFF	TGTGCCAGCAGCTTACGGCCAGGGACCACTGAAGCTTTCTTT	TRBV7-2	TRBJ1-1	NA	NA
CASSQGQPWVYGYTF	TGTGCCAGCTCGCAAGGACAGCCTTGGGTCTATGGCTACACCTTC	TRBV18	TRBJ1-2	NA	NA
CASSRVDPSLFLGNTIYF	TGTGCCAGCAGCCGGGTAGACCCAAGCCTCTTCCTTGGAAACACCATATATTTT	TRBV5-5	TRBJ1-3	NA	medium-sized
CASGPDWGEQYF	TGTGCTAGTGGTCCGGACTGGGGCGAGCAGTACTTC	TRBV12-5	TRBJ2-7	NA	few
CASSLADETQYF	TGTGCCAGCAGCTTAGCCGACGAAACCCAGTACTTC	TRBV7-2	TRBJ2-5	NA	once
CASSLGVYEQYF	TGTGCCAGCAGCCTCGGGGTTTACGAGCAGTACTTC	TRBV11-2	TRBJ2-7	NA	NA
CASSPWGEAYGYTF	TGTGCCAGCAGTCCATGGGGGGAAGCCTATGGCTACACCTTC	TRBV28	TRBJ1-2	NA	once
CASSSTGGRIAKNIQYF	TGTGCCAGCAGCTCGACCGGGGGGAGGATAGCCAAAAACATTCAGTACTTC	TRBV7-9	TRBJ2-4	TRBD2	NA
CASSYRGKNSYTEAFF	TGTGCCAGCAGTTACCGGGGTAAGAACAGCTACACTGAAGCTTTCTTT	TRBV6-5	TRBJ1-1	NA	NA
CASSFAMGQLAPF	TGTGCCAGCAGTTTCGCGATGGGACAACTTGCACCCTTC	TRBV6-6	TRBJ1-2	NA	NA
CASSSGPGQGPSGANVLTF	TGTGCCAGCAGTAGTGGACCGGGACAGGGGCCCTCTGGGGCCAACGTCCTGACTTTC	TRBV5-6	TRBJ2-6	TRBD1	once
CAWRLGETQYF	TGTGCCTGGAGGCTTGGGGAGACCCAGTACTTC	TRBV30	TRBJ2-5	NA	NA
CASSLGFSNTEAFF	TGCGCCAGCAGCTTGGGCTTCTCGAACACTGAAGCTTTCTTT	TRBV5-1	TRBJ1-1	NA	NA
CASSIVPGMNTEAFF	TGTGCCAGTAGTATAGTACCGGGGATGAACACTGAAGCTTTCTTT	TRBV19	TRBJ1-1	NA	NA
CASSRTAGTSEDTQYF	TGTGCCAGCAGTCGAACGGCCGGGACTAGCGAAGATACGCAGTATTTT	TRBV3-1/TRBV3-2	TRBJ2-3	TRBD2	NA
CASSLDGPGKGYGYTF	TGCGCCAGCAGCTTGGATGGTCCAGGGAAGGGCTATGGCTACACCTTC	TRBV5-1	TRBJ1-2	NA	NA
CASSVIGRGYNEQFF	TGTGCCAGCAGCGTAATAGGCAGGGGTTACAATGAGCAGTTCTTC	TRBV9	TRBJ2-1	NA	NA
CASSPTYQRGAPYEQYF	TGCGCCAGCAGCCCAACGTATCAGCGGGGGGCACCCTACGAGCAGTACTTC	TRBV5-1	TRBJ2-7	TRBD2	NA
CASSETSGVISNEQFF	TGTGCCAGCAGCGAGACTAGCGGGGTAATTAGCAATGAGCAGTTCTTC	TRBV11-2	TRBJ2-1	TRBD2	once
CASSLTLAAQETQYF	TGTGCCAGCAGCTTAACACTAGCGGCTCAAGAGACCCAGTACTTC	TRBV11-2	TRBJ2-5	TRBD2	NA